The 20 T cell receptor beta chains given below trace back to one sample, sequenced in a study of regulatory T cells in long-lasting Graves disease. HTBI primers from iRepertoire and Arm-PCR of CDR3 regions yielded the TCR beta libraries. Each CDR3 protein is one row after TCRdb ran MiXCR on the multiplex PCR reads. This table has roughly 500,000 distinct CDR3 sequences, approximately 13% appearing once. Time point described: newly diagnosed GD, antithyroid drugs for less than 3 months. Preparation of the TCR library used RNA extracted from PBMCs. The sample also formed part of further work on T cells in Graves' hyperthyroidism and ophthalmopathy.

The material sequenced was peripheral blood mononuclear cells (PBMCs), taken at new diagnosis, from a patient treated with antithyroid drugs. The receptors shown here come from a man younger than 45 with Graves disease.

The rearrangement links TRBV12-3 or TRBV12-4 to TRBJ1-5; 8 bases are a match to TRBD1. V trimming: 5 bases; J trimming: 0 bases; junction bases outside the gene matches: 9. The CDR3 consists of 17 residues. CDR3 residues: CASSPYLDRASNQPQHF. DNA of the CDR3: TGTGCCAGCAGTCCTTATCTGGACAGGGCTAGCAATCAGCCCCAGCATTTT.

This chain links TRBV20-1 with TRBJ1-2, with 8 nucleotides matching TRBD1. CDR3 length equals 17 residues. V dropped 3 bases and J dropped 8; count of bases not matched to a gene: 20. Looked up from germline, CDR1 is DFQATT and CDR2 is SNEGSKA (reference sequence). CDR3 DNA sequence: TGCAGTGCTAGTCTTAGGGCATCAGGGGGCGGAACGGAGGGCTACACCTTC. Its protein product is CSASLRASGGGTEGYTF.

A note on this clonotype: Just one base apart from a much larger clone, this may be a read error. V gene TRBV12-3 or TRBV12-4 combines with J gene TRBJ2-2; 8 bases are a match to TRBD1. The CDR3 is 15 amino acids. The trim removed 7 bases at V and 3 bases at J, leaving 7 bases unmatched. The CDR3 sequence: CASNPGGLDTGELFF. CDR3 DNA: TGTGCCAGCAATCCAGGGGGCCTAGACACCGGGGAGCTGTTTTTT.

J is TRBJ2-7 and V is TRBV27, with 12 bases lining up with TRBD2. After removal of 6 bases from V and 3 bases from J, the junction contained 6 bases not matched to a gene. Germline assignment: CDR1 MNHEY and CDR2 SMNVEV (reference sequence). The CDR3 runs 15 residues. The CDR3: CASRETSGRVYEQYF. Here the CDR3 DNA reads TGTGCCAGCAGGGAGACTAGCGGGAGAGTCTACGAGCAGTACTTC.

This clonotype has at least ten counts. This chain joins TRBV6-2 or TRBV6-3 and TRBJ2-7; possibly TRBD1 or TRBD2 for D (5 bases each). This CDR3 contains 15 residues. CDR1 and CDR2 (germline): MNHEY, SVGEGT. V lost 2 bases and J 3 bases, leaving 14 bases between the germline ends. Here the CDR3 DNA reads TGTGCCAGCAGTTACCGCTCCGGGGCCAGCTACGAGCAGTACTTC. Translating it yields CASSYRSGASYEQYF.

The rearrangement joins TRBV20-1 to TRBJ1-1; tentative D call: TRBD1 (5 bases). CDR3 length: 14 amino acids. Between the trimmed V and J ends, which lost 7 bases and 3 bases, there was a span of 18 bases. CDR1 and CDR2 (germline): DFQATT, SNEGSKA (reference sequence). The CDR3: CSVSLGTFHTEAFF. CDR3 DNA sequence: TGCAGTGTCTCACTCGGGACTTTCCACACTGAAGCTTTCTTT.

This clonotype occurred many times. DNA for the CDR3: TGTGCCAGCAGTGGTGCTGGACAAGAAGCTTTCTTT. As protein: CASSGAGQEAFF. The genes are TRBV2 and TRBJ1-1; D might be TRBD1 (5 bases). V gave up 4 bases and J gave up 8 bases, with 11 bases separating them. Germline loops: CDR1 SNHLY, CDR2 FYNNEI. The CDR3 covers 12 residues. Full variable domain (outside the CDR3, taken from reference TRBV2 and TRBJ1-1): EPEVTQTPSHQVTQMGQEVILRCVPISNHLYFYWYRQILGQKVEFLVSFYNNEISEKSEIFDDQFSVERPDGSNFTLKIRSTKLEDSAMYFCASSGAGQEAFFGQGTRLTVV.

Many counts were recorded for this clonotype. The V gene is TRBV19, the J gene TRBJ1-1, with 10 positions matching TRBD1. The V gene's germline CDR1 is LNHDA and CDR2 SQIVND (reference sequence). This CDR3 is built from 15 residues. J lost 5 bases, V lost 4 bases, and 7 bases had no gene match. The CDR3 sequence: CASSTGDRGLTEAFF. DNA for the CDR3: TGTGCCAGTAGTACTGGGGACAGGGGTCTGACTGAAGCTTTCTTT. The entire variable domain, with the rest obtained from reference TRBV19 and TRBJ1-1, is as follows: DGGITQSPKYLFRKEGQNVTLSCEQNLNHDAMYWYRQDPGQGLRLIYYSQIVNDFQKGDIAEGYSVSREKKESFPLTVTSAQKNPTAFYLCASSTGDRGLTEAFFGQGTRLTVV.

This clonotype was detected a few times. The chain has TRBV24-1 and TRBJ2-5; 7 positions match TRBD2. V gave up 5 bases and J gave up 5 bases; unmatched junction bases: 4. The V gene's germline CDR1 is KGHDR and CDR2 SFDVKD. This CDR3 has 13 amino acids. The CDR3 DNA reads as TGTGCCACCAGTGCCGGACTAGGCGAGACCCAGTACTTC. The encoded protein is CATSAGLGETQYF.

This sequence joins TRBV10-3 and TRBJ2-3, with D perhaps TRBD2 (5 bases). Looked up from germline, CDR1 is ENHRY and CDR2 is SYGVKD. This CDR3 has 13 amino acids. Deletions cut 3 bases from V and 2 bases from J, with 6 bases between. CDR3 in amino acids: CAISERDTDTQYF. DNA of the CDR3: TGTGCCATCAGTGAACGGGACACAGATACGCAGTATTTT.

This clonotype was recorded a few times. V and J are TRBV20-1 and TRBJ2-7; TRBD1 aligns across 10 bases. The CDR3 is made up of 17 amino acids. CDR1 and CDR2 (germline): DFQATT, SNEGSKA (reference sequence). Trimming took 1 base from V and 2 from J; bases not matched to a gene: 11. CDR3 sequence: CSARVPPGQGGTYEQYF. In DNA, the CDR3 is TGCAGTGCTAGAGTGCCCCCTGGACAGGGGGGAACCTACGAGCAGTACTTC.

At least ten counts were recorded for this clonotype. Here the CDR3 reads CAPPPRDSKVEQYF. As DNA, the CDR3 is TGTGCCCCACCGCCCCGGGACTCTAAGGTCGAGCAGTACTTC. This rearrangement joins TRBV11-2 to TRBJ2-7, with D maybe TRBD2 (6 bases). Germline CDR1 reads SGHAT; CDR2 reads FQNNGV. The V and J ends lost 11 bases and 6 bases respectively, with 23 bases between them. The length of the CDR3 is 14 residues.

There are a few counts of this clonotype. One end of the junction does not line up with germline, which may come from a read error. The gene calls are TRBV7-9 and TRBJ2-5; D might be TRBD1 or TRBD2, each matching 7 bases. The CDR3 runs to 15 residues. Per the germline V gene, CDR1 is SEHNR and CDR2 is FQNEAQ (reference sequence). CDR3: CASSSRGGRLETRYF. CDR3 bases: TGTGCCAGCAGCTCCAGGGGGGGGAGGCTAGAGACCCGGTACTTC.

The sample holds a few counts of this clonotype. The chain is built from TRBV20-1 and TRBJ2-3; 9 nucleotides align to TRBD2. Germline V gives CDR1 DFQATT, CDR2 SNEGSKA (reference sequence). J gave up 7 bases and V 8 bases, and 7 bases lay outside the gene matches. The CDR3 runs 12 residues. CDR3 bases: TGCAGTACGACTAGCGGCCCAAATACGCAGTATTTT. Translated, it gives CSTTSGPNTQYF.

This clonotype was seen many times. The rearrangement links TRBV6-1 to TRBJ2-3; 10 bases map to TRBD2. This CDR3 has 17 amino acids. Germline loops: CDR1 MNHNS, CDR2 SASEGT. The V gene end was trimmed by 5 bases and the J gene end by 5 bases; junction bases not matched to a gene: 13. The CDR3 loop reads CASSPPSGSGEKDTQYF. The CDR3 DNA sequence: TGTGCCAGCAGTCCACCTAGCGGGAGCGGTGAAAAAGATACGCAGTATTTT.

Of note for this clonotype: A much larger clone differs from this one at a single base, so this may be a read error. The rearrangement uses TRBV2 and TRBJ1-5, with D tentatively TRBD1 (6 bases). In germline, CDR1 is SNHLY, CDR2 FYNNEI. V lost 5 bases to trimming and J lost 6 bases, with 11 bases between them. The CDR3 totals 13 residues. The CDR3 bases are TGTGCCAGCAGTTCGGGGGCGAGTCAGCCCCAGCATTTT. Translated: CASSSGASQPQHF.

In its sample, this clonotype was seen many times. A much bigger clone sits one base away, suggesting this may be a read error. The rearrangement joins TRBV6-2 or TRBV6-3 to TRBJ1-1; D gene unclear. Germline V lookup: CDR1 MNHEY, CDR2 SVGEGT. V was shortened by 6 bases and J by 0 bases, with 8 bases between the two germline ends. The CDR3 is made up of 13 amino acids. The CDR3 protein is CASRIGLNTEAFF. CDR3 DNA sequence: TGTGCCAGCAGAATAGGGTTGAACACTGAAGCTTTCTTT.

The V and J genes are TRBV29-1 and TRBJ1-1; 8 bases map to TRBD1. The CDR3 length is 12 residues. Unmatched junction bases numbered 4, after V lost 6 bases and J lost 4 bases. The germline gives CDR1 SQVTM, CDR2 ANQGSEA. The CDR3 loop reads CSVDRVGTEAFF. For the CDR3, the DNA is TGCAGCGTGGACAGGGTTGGCACTGAAGCTTTCTTT.

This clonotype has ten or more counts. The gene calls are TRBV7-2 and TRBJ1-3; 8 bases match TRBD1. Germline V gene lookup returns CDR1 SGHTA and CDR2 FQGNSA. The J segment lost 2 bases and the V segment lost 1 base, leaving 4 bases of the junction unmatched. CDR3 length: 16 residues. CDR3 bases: TGTGCCAGCAGCTTAGGCAGGACAGGGACTGGAAACACCATATATTTT. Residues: CASSLGRTGTGNTIYF.

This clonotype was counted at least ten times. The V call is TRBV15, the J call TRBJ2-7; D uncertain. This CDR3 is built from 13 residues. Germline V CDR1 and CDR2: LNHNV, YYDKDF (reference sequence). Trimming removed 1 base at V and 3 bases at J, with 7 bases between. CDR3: CATSRVAGYEQYF. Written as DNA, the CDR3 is TGTGCCACCAGCAGAGTTGCCGGCTACGAGCAGTACTTC. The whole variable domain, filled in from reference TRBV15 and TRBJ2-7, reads DAMVIQNPRYQVTQFGKPVTLSCSQTLNHNVMYWYQQKSSQAPKLLFHYYDKDFNNEADTPDNFQSRRPNTSFCFLDIRSPGLGDTAMYLCATSRVAGYEQYFGPGTRLTVT.